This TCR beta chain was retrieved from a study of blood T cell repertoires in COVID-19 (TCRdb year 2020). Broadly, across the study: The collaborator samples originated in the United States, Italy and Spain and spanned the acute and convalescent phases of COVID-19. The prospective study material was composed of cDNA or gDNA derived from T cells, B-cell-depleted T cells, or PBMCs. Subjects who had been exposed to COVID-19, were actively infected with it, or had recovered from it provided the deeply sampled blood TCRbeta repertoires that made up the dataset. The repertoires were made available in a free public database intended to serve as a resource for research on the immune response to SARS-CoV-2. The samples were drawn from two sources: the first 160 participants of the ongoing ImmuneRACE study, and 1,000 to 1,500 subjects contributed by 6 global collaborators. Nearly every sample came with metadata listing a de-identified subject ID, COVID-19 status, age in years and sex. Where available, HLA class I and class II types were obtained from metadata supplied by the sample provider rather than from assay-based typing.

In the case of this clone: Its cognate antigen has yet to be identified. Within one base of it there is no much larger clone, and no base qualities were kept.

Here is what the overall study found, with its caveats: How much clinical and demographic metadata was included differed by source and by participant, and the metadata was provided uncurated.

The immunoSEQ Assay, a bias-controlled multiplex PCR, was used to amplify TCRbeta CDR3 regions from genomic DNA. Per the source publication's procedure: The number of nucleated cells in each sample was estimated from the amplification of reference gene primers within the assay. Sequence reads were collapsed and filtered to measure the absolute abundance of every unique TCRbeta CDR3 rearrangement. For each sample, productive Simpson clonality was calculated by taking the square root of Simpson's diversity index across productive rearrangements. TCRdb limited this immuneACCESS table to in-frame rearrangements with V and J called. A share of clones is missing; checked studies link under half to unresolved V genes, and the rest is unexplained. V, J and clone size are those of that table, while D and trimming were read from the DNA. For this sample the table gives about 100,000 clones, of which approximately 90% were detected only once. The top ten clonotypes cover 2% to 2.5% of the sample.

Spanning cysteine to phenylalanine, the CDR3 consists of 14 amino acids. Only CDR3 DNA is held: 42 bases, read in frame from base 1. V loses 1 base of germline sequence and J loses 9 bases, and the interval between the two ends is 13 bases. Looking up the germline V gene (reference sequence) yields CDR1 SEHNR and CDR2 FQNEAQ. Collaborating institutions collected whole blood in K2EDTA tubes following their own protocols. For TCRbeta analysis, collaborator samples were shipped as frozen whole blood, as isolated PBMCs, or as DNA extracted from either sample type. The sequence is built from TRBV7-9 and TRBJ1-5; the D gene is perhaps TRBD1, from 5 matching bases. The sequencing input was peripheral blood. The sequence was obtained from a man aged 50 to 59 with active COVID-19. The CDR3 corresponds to CASSLENRDSPQHF. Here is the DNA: TGTGCCAGCAGCTTAGAGAATCGGGACTCGCCCCAGCATTTT.